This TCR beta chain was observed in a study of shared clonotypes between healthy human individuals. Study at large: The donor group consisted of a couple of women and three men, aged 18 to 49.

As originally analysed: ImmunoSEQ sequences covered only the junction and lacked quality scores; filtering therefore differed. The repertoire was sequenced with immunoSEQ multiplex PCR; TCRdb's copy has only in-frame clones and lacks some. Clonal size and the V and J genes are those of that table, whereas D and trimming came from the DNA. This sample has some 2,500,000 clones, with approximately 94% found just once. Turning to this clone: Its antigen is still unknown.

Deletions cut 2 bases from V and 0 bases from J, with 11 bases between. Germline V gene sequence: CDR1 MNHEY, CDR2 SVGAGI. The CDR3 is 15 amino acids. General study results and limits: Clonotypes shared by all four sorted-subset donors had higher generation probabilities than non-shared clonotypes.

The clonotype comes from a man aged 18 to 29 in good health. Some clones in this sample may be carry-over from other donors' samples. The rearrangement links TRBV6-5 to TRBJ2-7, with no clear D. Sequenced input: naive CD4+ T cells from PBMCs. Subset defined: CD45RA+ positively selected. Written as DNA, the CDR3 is TGTGCCAGCAGTTACAACCCAAAGGGCTCCTACGAGCAGTACTTC. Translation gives CASSYNPKGSYEQYF.